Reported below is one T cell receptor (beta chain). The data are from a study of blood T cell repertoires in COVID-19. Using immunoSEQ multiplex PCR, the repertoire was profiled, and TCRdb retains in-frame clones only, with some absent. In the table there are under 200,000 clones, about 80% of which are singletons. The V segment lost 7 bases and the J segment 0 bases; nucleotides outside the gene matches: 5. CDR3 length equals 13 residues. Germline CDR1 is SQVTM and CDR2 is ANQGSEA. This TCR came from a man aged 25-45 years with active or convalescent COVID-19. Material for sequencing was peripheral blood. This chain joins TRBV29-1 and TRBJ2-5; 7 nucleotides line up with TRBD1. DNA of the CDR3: TGCAGCGGGAAGGGACAGTACCAAGAGACCCAGTACTTC. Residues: CSGKGQYQETQYF.